Presented here are 16 T cell receptor beta chains from one specimen sequenced in a study of blood T cell repertoires in COVID-19. Only in-frame clones appear in the TCRdb table, and some are missing; sequencing was by immunoSEQ multiplex PCR. Among 150,000 to 200,000 clones listed, around 80% were seen once. Specimen: peripheral blood. The source of these receptors is a woman aged 80 or over with COVID-19, enrolled during active disease.

The genes are TRBV5-1 and TRBJ2-7; 8 positions match TRBD1. CDR1 and CDR2 from the germline V gene are SGHRS and YFSETQ. V was clipped by 2 bases and J by 4 bases; unmatched bases: 5. The CDR3 covers 14 residues. Here the CDR3 reads CASSFKQGAYEQYF. The CDR3 DNA is TGCGCCAGCAGCTTCAAGCAGGGGGCGTACGAGCAGTACTTC.

In its sample, this clone was seen many times. The chain employs TRBV3-1 (or the pseudogene TRBV3-2) and TRBJ1-4, with D perhaps TRBD1 (5 bases). From germline, CDR1 is LGHDT and CDR2 YNNKEL (reference sequence). V lost 5 bases, J lost 7 bases, and 14 bases lay in between. The CDR3 has 14 amino acids. Written as DNA, the CDR3 is TGTGCCAGCAGCTTCAGGGAAAGGAGTGAAAAACTGTTTTTT. This translates into CASSFRERSEKLFF.

The chain links TRBV5-1 to TRBJ2-3; 14 bases agree with TRBD2. Germline CDR1 reads SGHRS; CDR2 reads YFSETQ. This CDR3 spans 15 amino acids. V shed 0 bases and J 14 bases; nucleotides not matched to a gene: 8. The CDR3 nucleotides are TGCGCCAGCAGCTTGGGGGGACTAGCGGGAGACCAGCGGTATTTT. Translation gives CASSLGGLAGDQRYF.

V usage is TRBV5-5 and J usage is TRBJ1-2, with D unclear. CDR1 is SGHKS and CDR2 is YYEKEE in the germline V gene (reference sequence). This CDR3 is 14 amino acids long. Trimming took 0 bases from V and 4 from J, leaving 10 bases between them. CDR3 nucleotide sequence: TGTGCCAGCAGCTTGGCATTGGCAGGCTATGGCTACACCTTC. It yields the protein CASSLALAGYGYTF.

The chain employs TRBV6-2 or TRBV6-3 and TRBJ2-2; the match to TRBD1 covers 8 bases. The CDR3 is 17 residues long. V trimming: 2 bases; J trimming: 5 bases; junction bases outside the gene matches: 10. Germline-derived CDR1 and CDR2 are MNHEY and SVGEGT. In nucleotides, the CDR3 is TGTGCCAGCAGTTACCGGGACAGGACTTTCGGGACCGGGGAGCTGTTTTTT. Translating it yields CASSYRDRTFGTGELFF.

This clone was found a few times. The chain uses TRBV28 and TRBJ2-7; a possible D gene is TRBD2 (5 bases). Trimming cost V 7 bases and J 2 bases, with 15 bases left between them. Germline V gene data show CDR1 as MDHEN and CDR2 as SYDVKM. There are 14 residues in the CDR3. The CDR3 is CASKRFRRPYEQYF. CDR3 sequence (DNA): TGTGCCAGCAAGCGGTTCAGGAGACCCTACGAGCAGTACTTC. Drawing the rest from reference TRBV28 and TRBJ2-7, the complete variable domain is DVKVTQSSRYLVKRTGEKVFLECVQDMDHENMFWYRQDPGLGLRLIYFSYDVKMKEKGDIPEGYSVSREKKERFSLILESASTNQTSMYLCASKRFRRPYEQYFGPGTRLTVT.

This clone has just one count. V is TRBV7-2 and J is TRBJ2-3; TRBD1 matches 8 bases. The CDR3 sequence is 15 residues long. The germline V gene has CDR1 SGHTA and CDR2 FQGNSA. V lost 4 bases and J lost 8; bases outside the gene matches: 11. The CDR3: CASSSTTGEGGTQYF. In DNA, the CDR3 is TGTGCCAGCAGCTCTACGACAGGGGAAGGAGGTACGCAGTATTTT.

The chain employs TRBV2 and TRBJ2-3; 8 bases are a match to TRBD1. The CDR3 contains 14 residues. Germline loops: CDR1 SNHLY, CDR2 FYNNEI. Trimming removed 5 bases from V and 0 bases from J; junction bases left unmatched: 1. The CDR3 spells CASSWTGSTDTQYF. In nucleotides, the CDR3 is TGTGCCAGCAGTTGGACAGGGAGCACAGATACGCAGTATTTT.

The chain joins TRBV12-5 to TRBJ2-3; 10 bases line up with TRBD1. The CDR3 consists of 16 residues. V trimming: 1 base; J trimming: 6 bases; junction bases outside the gene matches: 7. In germline, CDR1 is LGHNT, CDR2 FRNRAP. The CDR3 DNA follows: TGTGCTAGTGGTTTGGGACAGGGGGCATTATCGGATACGCAGTATTTT. Protein sequence: CASGLGQGALSDTQYF.

Of note for this clone: This could be a read error, since a much larger clone is one nucleotide away. J is TRBJ1-1 and V is TRBV13, with D unresolved. Between the trimmed V and J ends, which lost 3 bases and 0 bases, there was a span of 5 bases. CDR3 length: 13 residues. The V gene's germline CDR1 is PRHDT and CDR2 FYEKMQ (reference sequence). CDR3 in DNA: TGTGCCAGCAGCTTGGGCCTGAACACTGAAGCTTTCTTT. This gives the protein CASSLGLNTEAFF.

The V and J genes are TRBV19 and TRBJ1-2, with D unresolved. Germline lookup yields CDR1 LNHDA and CDR2 SQIVND (reference sequence). The CDR3 is 12 residues long. The germline V and J ends were trimmed by 7 bases and 7 bases, with 13 bases remaining between them. CDR3 protein: CASTPNGFGYTF. For the CDR3, the DNA is TGTGCCAGTACCCCAAACGGTTTTGGCTACACCTTC.

The chain combines TRBV19 with TRBJ2-2; D is possibly TRBD2 (5 bases). The CDR3 is 15 amino acids. Trimming removed 5 bases at V and 0 bases at J, with 10 bases between. Germline loops: CDR1 LNHDA, CDR2 SQIVND (reference sequence). Written as DNA, the CDR3 is TGTGCCAGTAGTTATCCGCGGGCGAACACCGGGGAGCTGTTTTTT. The encoded protein is CASSYPRANTGELFF.

This clone was counted between two and nine times. V and J are TRBV5-1 and TRBJ2-5; 7 nucleotides line up with TRBD2. The CDR3 is 14 residues long. V lost 3 bases to trimming and J lost 4 bases; unmatched junction nucleotides: 6. CDR1 is SGHRS, CDR2 YFSETQ, per germline. The CDR3 sequence is CASSSAGLIETQYF. For the CDR3, the DNA is TGCGCCAGCAGCTCTGCGGGACTAATAGAGACCCAGTACTTC.

The chain carries TRBV13 and TRBJ2-7; possibly TRBD2 for D (6 bases). Germline assignment: CDR1 PRHDT and CDR2 FYEKMQ (reference sequence). The germline V and J ends were trimmed by 0 bases and 4 bases, with 13 bases remaining between them. CDR3 length: 15 amino acids. In nucleotides, the CDR3 is TGTGCCAGCAGCTTAGGCTCGAGCGGGCATTACGAGCAGTACTTC. Its translation is CASSLGSSGHYEQYF.

The rearrangement uses TRBV7-9 and TRBJ2-7, with TRBD2 as a possible D gene (6 bases). With 0 bases removed from V and 6 bases from J, the gap between germline ends came to 12 bases. Looked up from germline, CDR1 is SEHNR and CDR2 is FQNEAQ (reference sequence). The CDR3 is 14 amino acids. CDR3 protein: CASSLADGGPEQYF. The CDR3 region has the DNA TGTGCCAGCAGCTTAGCGGATGGAGGGCCCGAGCAGTACTTC.

V usage is TRBV20-1 and J usage is TRBJ2-7, with a weak D call TRBD1 (6 bases). CDR1 is DFQATT and CDR2 is SNEGSKA in the germline V gene (reference sequence). Trimming pared 3 bases from V and 0 bases from J, leaving 15 bases between. This CDR3 is built from 15 residues. The CDR3 DNA sequence: TGCAGTGCTAGTGGCCACAGGGTCAGCTCCTACGAGCAGTACTTC. Its translation is CSASGHRVSSYEQYF.